The 2 T cell receptor beta chains listed next were all sequenced from one sample in a study of blood T cell repertoires in COVID-19. TCRdb's copy holds only in-frame clones and misses some; the assay was immunoSEQ multiplex PCR. The top ten clones hold 15% to 20% of a sample with approximately 82,000 clones, more than 70% of them seen once. The sequenced sample was peripheral blood. These receptors were taken from a woman in her fifties or sixties with acute or convalescent COVID-19.

The chain couples TRBV5-6 to TRBJ2-5; possibly TRBD1 for D (6 bases). The CDR3 spans 13 residues. V lost 4 bases to trimming and J lost 2 bases, with 9 bases between them. CDR1 SGHDT and CDR2 YYEEEE come from the germline V gene. The CDR3 loop reads CASSLGQQETQYF. CDR3 DNA: TGTGCCAGCAGCCTCGGACAGCAAGAGACCCAGTACTTC.

V usage is TRBV18 and J usage is TRBJ2-5; D call uncertain. Between the trimmed V and J ends, which lost 5 bases and 2 bases, there was a span of 3 bases. CDR1 KGHSH and CDR2 LQKENI come from the germline V gene. This CDR3 contains 11 residues. The CDR3 nucleotides are TGTGCCAGCTCATCACAAGAGACCCAGTACTTC. Translating gives CASSSQETQYF.